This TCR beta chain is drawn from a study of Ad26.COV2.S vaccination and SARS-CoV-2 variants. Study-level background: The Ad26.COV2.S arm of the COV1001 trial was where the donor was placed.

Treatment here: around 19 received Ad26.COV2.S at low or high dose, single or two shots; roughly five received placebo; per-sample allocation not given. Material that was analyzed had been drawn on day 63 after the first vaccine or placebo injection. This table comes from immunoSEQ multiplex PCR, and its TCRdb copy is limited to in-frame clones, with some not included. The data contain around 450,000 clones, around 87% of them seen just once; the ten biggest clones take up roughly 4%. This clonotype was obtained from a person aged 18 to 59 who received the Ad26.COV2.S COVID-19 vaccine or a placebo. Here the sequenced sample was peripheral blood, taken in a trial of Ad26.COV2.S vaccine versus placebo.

CDR3 loop: CATKSGFNRRTGLKPQHF. CDR3 nucleotide sequence: TGTGCTACCAAGTCGGGTTTTAACCGAAGGACAGGGTTAAAGCCCCAGCATTTT. This chain connects TRBV19 to TRBJ1-5, with 8 bases that match TRBD1. This CDR3 spans 18 amino acids. The germline gives CDR1 LNHDA, CDR2 SQIVND (reference sequence). The whole variable domain, filled in from reference TRBV19 and TRBJ1-5, reads DGGITQSPKYLFRKEGQNVTLSCEQNLNHDAMYWYRQDPGQGLRLIYYSQIVNDFQKGDIAEGYSVSREKKESFPLTVTSAQKNPTAFYLCATKSGFNRRTGLKPQHFGDGTRLSIL.